The source of this T cell receptor (beta chain) is a study of early T cells in non-severe SARS-CoV-2 infection (dated by TCRdb to the early 2020s). Concerning the study at large: Bulk RNA from unsorted whole blood was used for TCR sequencing, so alpha and beta chains could not be paired.

A case-control design nested within a healthcare worker cohort in London, UK, was used, with weekly nasopharyngeal swab PCR tests and blood sampling performed. Between 23 and 31 March 2020, the week of the UK lockdown, healthcare workers were enrolled and then followed up weekly for as long as 16 weeks. Turning to this clonotype: Its recognized antigen is unknown. Base quality data are lacking; no much larger clone is found one base away.

The CDR3 sequence holds 13 residues, the cysteine and phenylalanine included. Here the CDR3 DNA is all that survives: 39 bases in frame from base 1. Here V drops 8 bases and J drops 4 bases, and the junction holds 6 bases not matched to any gene. The library was made by 5' RACE. Instrument used: NextSeq 500. In the TCR library protocol, unique molecular identifiers were attached to individual cDNA molecules to correct for PCR bias and sequencing error. Both TCR alpha and beta chains were sequenced, and tight co-correlation was observed between alpha and beta sequence abundances in each sample. The study's processing was this. Decombinator V4 was used to perform V gene, J gene and CDR3 annotation of TCR sequences. Expanded TCRs were defined as changing significantly between any two time points under a Poisson model with p below 0.0001. TCR abundances were normalised to the total number of TCRs sequenced per sample and were expressed as counts per million. TRAV1-2 paired with TRAJ12, TRAJ20 or TRAJ33 defined MAIT TCRs, while TRAV10 paired with TRAJ18 defined iNKT TCRs. VDJdb, accessed 1 November 2021, was searched for CMV, EBV and SARS-CoV-2 annotated TCRs, excluding TCRs annotated for multiple antigens. TCRdb trimmed public reads at Q25 via fastp, called clones via MiXCR and kept in-frame beta chains. Here each entry gathers all rows of one CDR3 protein and keeps the most common genes and DNA. TCRdb assigned the V and J calls; the authors' analysis was not used. For this sample there are fewer than 25,000 distinct CDR3 sequences; around 6% appear just once. The ten largest clones add up to roughly 15% of the sample.

The full study reports these points: VDJdb matching was skewed toward anti-spike CD8 responses, so virus-specific expansions were likely underestimated and private and CD4 specificities were missed.

This receptor was identified in an adult who was a healthcare worker with PCR-confirmed SARS-CoV-2 infection or an uninfected control (not recorded which). The sample in question was whole blood, obtained at baseline. The chain uses TRBV12-3 or TRBV12-4 and TRBJ1-1; 8 bases in between match TRBD1. The CDR3 has the sequence CASLRGLGTEAFF. The DNA reads TGTGCCAGCCTCAGGGGGCTTGGCACTGAAGCTTTCTTT.